This entry features one TCR beta chain sequence. In the authors' methods: Reference gene primers were amplified, and this amplification served to estimate nucleated cell counts. Measured with immunoSEQ multiplex PCR; TCRdb has only the in-frame clones, and not every one. D and trimming come from the DNA, and the V and J calls and clone size come from that table. The sample records roughly 160,000 clones, roughly 86% being singletons. The data stem from a study of blood T cell repertoires in COVID-19. For the study at large: COVID-19 samples from acute and convalescent phases originated in the United States, Italy and Spain. PBMCs, B-cell-depleted T cells, or T cells provided the cDNA or gDNA that made up the material.

Seattle cases were enrolled at active infection and followed longitudinally. Germline CDR1 and CDR2: SGHTA and FQGNSA. The CDR3 extends over 17 amino acids. V was pared by 0 bases and J by 2 bases, with 11 bases between. Sequencing was done on a sample of peripheral blood. This chain connects TRBV7-2 to TRBJ1-6; unclear D gene. The receptor's source is a woman aged 80 or older with COVID-19, enrolled during active disease. This CDR3 reads CASSLAGKGAYNSPLHF. CDR3 sequence (DNA): TGTGCCAGCAGCTTAGCGGGGAAGGGAGCCTATAATTCACCCCTCCACTTT.